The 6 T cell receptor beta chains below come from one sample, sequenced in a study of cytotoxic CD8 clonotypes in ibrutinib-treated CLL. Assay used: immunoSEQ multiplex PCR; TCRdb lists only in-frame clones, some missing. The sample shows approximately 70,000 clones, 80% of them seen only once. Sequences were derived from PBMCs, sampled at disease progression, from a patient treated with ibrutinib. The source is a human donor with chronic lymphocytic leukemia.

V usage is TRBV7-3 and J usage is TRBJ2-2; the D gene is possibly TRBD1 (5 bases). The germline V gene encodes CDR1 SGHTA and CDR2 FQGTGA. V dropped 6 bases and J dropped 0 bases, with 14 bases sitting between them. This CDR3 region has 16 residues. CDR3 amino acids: CASSPVWGPNTGELFF. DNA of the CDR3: TGTGCCAGCAGTCCTGTGTGGGGCCCGAACACCGGGGAGCTGTTTTTT. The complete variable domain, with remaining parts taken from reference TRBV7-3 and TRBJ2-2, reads GAGVSQTPSNKVTEKGKYVELRCDPISGHTALYWYRQSLGQGPEFLIYFQGTGAADDSGLPNDRFFAVRPEGSVSTLKIQRTERGDSAVYLCASSPVWGPNTGELFFGEGSRLTVL.

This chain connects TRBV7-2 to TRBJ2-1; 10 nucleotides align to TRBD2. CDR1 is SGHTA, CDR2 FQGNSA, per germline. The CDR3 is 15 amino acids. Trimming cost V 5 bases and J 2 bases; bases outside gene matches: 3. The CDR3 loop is CASSTGTSAYNEQFF. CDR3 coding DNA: TGTGCCAGCAGCACCGGGACTAGCGCCTACAATGAGCAGTTCTTC. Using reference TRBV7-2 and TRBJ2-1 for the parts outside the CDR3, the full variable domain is GAGVSQSPSNKVTEKGKDVELRCDPISGHTALYWYRQSLGQGLEFLIYFQGNSAPDKSGLPSDRFSAERTGGSVSTLTIQRTQQEDSAVYLCASSTGTSAYNEQFFGPGTRLTVL.

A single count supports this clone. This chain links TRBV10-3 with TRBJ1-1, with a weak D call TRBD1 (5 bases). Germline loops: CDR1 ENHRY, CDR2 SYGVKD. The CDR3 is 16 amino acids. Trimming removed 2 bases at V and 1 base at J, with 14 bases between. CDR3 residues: CAISEDGGRGNTEAFF. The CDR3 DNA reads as TGTGCCATCAGTGAGGACGGCGGGAGGGGGAACACTGAAGCTTTCTTT.

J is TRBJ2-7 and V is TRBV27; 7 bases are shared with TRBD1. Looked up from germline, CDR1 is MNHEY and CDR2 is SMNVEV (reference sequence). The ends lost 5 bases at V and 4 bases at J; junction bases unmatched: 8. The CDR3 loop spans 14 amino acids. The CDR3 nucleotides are TGTGCCAGCAGTCCAGGGACAGTACCATACGAGCAGTACTTC. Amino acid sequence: CASSPGTVPYEQYF.

CDR3 sequence: CASKVEGGIQPQHF. In nucleotides, the CDR3 is TGTGCCAGCAAGGTGGAGGGGGGGATACAGCCCCAGCATTTT. The V gene is TRBV2, the J gene TRBJ1-5, with D possibly being TRBD1 (6 bases). CDR1 is SNHLY, CDR2 FYNNEI, per germline. This CDR3 comprises 14 residues. V dropped 7 bases and J dropped 7 bases, with 17 bases sitting between them.

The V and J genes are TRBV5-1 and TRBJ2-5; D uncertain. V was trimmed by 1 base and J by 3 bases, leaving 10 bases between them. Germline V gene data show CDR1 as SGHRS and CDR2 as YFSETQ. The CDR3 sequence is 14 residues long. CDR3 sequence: CASSLNGIEETQYF. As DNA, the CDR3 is TGCGCCAGCAGCTTGAATGGCATCGAAGAGACCCAGTACTTC.